Detailed here is one T cell receptor beta chain. One entry per CDR3 protein, called by TCRdb with MiXCR from the 5' RACE reads. This table has 450,000 to 700,000 distinct CDR3 sequences, 15% to 20% appearing once. The CDR3 runs to 16 residues. Trimming at V came to 6 bases and at J to 5 bases, leaving 15 bases not matched to a gene. Per germline, CDR1 SEHNR and CDR2 FQNEAQ (reference sequence). These data come from a study of T-cell memory formation after mild COVID-19. This rearrangement joins TRBV7-9 to TRBJ2-5, with 7 bases that match TRBD1. Source material: PBMCs or a T cell subset sorted from them (not recorded which). The source is an adult woman who had mild COVID-19 (a few samples of this study predate the infection). Cell type and time point are not known. The CDR3 protein is CASRPWTGPTGETQYF. CDR3 in DNA: TGTGCCAGCAGACCTTGGACAGGCCCGACCGGGGAGACCCAGTACTTC.